These 13 T cell receptor beta chains came from one sample sequenced in a study of blood T cell repertoires in COVID-19. The table came from immunoSEQ multiplex PCR; TCRdb's copy has only in-frame clones and leaves some out. Among 100,000 to 130,000 clones listed, around 89% were seen once. Sequenced sample: peripheral blood. The receptor set was obtained from a man in his forties or fifties with active or convalescent COVID-19.

This clone was seen a handful of times. The chain employs TRBV6-6 and TRBJ1-4, with TRBD1 as a possible D gene (5 bases). Germline values: CDR1 MNHNY, CDR2 SVGAGI (reference sequence). V lost 2 bases, J lost 7 bases, and 11 bases lay in between. The CDR3 runs 14 residues. CDR3: CASSYGQGSEKLFF. In nucleotides, the CDR3 is TGTGCCAGCAGTTACGGTCAGGGTTCTGAAAAACTGTTTTTT.

CDR3 protein: CASSPPSTGGYGYTF. CDR3 sequence (DNA): TGCGCCAGCAGCCCTCCTTCCACAGGGGGGTATGGCTACACCTTC. The chain couples TRBV5-1 to TRBJ1-2, with 8 positions matching TRBD1. V dropped 4 bases and J dropped 5; count of bases not matched to a gene: 10. This CDR3 region has 15 residues. Germline-derived CDR1 and CDR2 are SGHRS and YFSETQ. The full variable domain, with the rest looked up from reference TRBV5-1 and TRBJ1-2, is KAGVTQTPRYLIKTRGQQVTLSCSPISGHRSVSWYQQTPGQGLQFLFEYFSETQRNKGNFPGRFSGRQFSNSRSEMNVSTLELGDSALYLCASSPPSTGGYGYTFGSGTRLTVV.

This chain uses TRBV12-3 or TRBV12-4 with TRBJ1-1; D is perhaps TRBD1 (6 bases). V shed 6 bases and J shed 6 bases, with 14 bases lying between them. The CDR3 covers 13 residues. The DNA for the CDR3 is TGTGCCAGCAGGCTTCAGGGGTCGTCTGAAGCTTTCTTT. Translating gives CASRLQGSSEAFF.

CDR3 sequence: CATSREREYIYEQYF. CDR3 in DNA: TGTGCCACCAGCAGAGAGCGGGAGTATATCTACGAGCAGTACTTC. The rearrangement links TRBV15 to TRBJ2-7; 7 nucleotides match TRBD2. J gave up 3 bases and V 0 bases, and 5 bases lay outside the gene matches. Germline-derived CDR1 and CDR2 are LNHNV and YYDKDF (reference sequence). CDR3 size: 15 residues.

The rearrangement uses TRBV16 and TRBJ1-2; D is unresolved. V lost 2 bases and J lost 1, with 5 bases in between. This CDR3 contains 13 residues. From germline, CDR1 is KGHSY and CDR2 FQNENV. The CDR3 bases are TGTGCCAGCAGCCAAAGCCTTAACTATGGCTACACCTTC. Translation: CASSQSLNYGYTF. The full variable domain, in which reference TRBV16 and TRBJ1-2 provide the parts outside the CDR3, is GEEVAQTPKHLVRGEGQKAKLYCAPIKGHSYVFWYQQVLKNEFKFLISFQNENVFDETGMPKERFSAKCLPNSPCSLEIQATKLEDSAVYFCASSQSLNYGYTFGSGTRLTVV.

The chain is built from TRBV6-5 and TRBJ1-4; TRBD1 matches 7 bases. The CDR3 extends over 14 amino acids. The V and J ends lost 6 bases and 5 bases, in that order; junction bases with no gene match: 6. Germline loops: CDR1 MNHEY, CDR2 SVGAGI. This CDR3 is CASSFGTVNEKLFF. DNA of the CDR3: TGTGCCAGCAGCTTCGGGACAGTGAATGAAAAACTGTTTTTT.

In its sample, this clone was seen once. J is TRBJ1-2 and V is TRBV28; TRBD1 aligns across 7 bases. Germline V CDR1 and CDR2: MDHEN, SYDVKM. The length of the CDR3 is 14 residues. The V segment lost 4 bases and the J segment 6 bases; nucleotides outside the gene matches: 8. CDR3 coding DNA: TGTGCCAGCAGTTCCGGTCAGGGGACAGATGGCTACACCTTC. It specifies CASSSGQGTDGYTF.

The genes are TRBV5-4 and TRBJ2-5, with TRBD2 matching over 8 bases. Germline CDR1 SGHNT, CDR2 YYREEE (reference sequence). There are 15 residues in the CDR3. Losses at the gene ends were 4 bases for V and 2 bases for J; bases not matched to a gene: 7. The CDR3 region is CASSRSGRGQETQYF. CDR3 in DNA: TGTGCCAGCAGCCGGAGCGGGAGAGGGCAAGAGACCCAGTACTTC. The full variable domain, completed using reference TRBV5-4 and TRBJ2-5, is ETGVTQSPTHLIKTRGQQVTLRCSSQSGHNTVSWYQQALGQGPQFIFQYYREEENGRGNFPPRFSGLQFPNYSSELNVNALELDDSALYLCASSRSGRGQETQYFGPGTRLLVL.

This chain uses TRBV7-3 with TRBJ2-1, with 7 bases identical to TRBD2. Germline V CDR1 and CDR2: SGHTA, FQGTGA. V shed 4 bases and J 0 bases; nucleotides not matched to a gene: 6. The CDR3 runs 16 residues. This chain's CDR3 is CASSSSGGSSYNEQFF. The CDR3 DNA reads TGTGCCAGCAGCTCCTCTGGCGGGAGCTCCTACAATGAGCAGTTCTTC. Full variable domain (outside the CDR3, taken from reference TRBV7-3 and TRBJ2-1): GAGVSQTPSNKVTEKGKYVELRCDPISGHTALYWYRQSLGQGPEFLIYFQGTGAADDSGLPNDRFFAVRPEGSVSTLKIQRTERGDSAVYLCASSSSGGSSYNEQFFGPGTRLTVL.

The CDR3 nucleotides read TGCGCCAGCAGCGTCCGGACTAGCGGGACAGGCGGGGAGCTGTTTTTT. Amino acid sequence: CASSVRTSGTGGELFF. V gene TRBV5-1 combines with J gene TRBJ2-2; 12 positions agree with TRBD2. The CDR3 totals 16 residues. Germline V gene sequence: CDR1 SGHRS, CDR2 YFSETQ. Germline trimming cut 4 bases from V and 7 bases from J; bases unmatched to any gene: 8.

The chain recombines TRBV7-8 with TRBJ2-7, with D possibly being TRBD2 (6 bases). Trimming cost V 3 bases and J 3 bases, with 9 bases left between them. Germline CDR1 and CDR2: SGHVS and FQNEAQ. The CDR3 sequence is 13 residues long. As DNA, the CDR3 is TGTGCCAGCAGCTTTAGGGAGGTCTACGAGCAGTACTTC. Protein sequence: CASSFREVYEQYF.

This chain joins TRBV5-5 and TRBJ1-2; 9 nucleotides agree with TRBD1. Germline V gives CDR1 SGHKS, CDR2 YYEKEE (reference sequence). With 1 base clipped from V and 0 bases from J, the junction kept 10 bases outside the gene matches. CDR3 length equals 18 residues. CDR3 amino acids: CASSLWSGTGTTNYGYTF. The DNA for the CDR3 is TGTGCCAGCAGCTTGTGGAGTGGGACAGGGACCACTAACTATGGCTACACCTTC.

This clone was observed once. The chain links TRBV5-1 to TRBJ2-7; 15 nucleotides agree with TRBD2. Germline V gene sequence: CDR1 SGHRS, CDR2 YFSETQ. V dropped 4 bases and J dropped 5; count of bases not matched to a gene: 4. There are 15 residues in the CDR3. In DNA, the CDR3 is TGCGCCAGCAGCCGGACTAGCGGGAGGGCCGACGAGCAGTACTTC. It yields the protein CASSRTSGRADEQYF.